This T cell receptor beta chain derives from a study of shared clonotypes between healthy human individuals. Germline CDR1 is GTSNPN and CDR2 is SVGIG (reference sequence). The trim removed 2 bases at V and 6 bases at J, leaving 11 bases unmatched. This CDR3 contains 16 residues. CD4+ cells were split into CD45RA+ naive and CD45RA-negative memory subsets. Data came from immunoSEQ multiplex PCR; TCRdb stores just in-frame clones and leaves some out. The repertoire includes a few million clones, under 97% of them detected once, and less than 0.15% sits in the top ten. To note about this clone: Its target is unknown.

Regarding the study as a whole: A generally larger estimated richness was seen in naive subsets than in memory subsets. Depth was large, yet rarefaction showed that sorted-subset sequencing was incomplete. The study found 4.5% to 5% of naive CD4 clonotypes shared across several donors.

The sequence was collected from a man aged 18 to 35 in good health. The chain is built from TRBV30 and TRBJ1-5; the match to TRBD1 covers 9 bases. The sequenced sample consisted of naive CD4+ T cells sorted from blood. Stated subset: CD45RA+ positively selected. The CDR3 nucleotides read TGTGCCTGGAGTTCCACGTGGACAGGGGTCGGTCAGCCCCAGCATTTT. This encodes CAWSSTWTGVGQPQHF.